This T cell receptor beta chain was captured by sequencing in a study of T-cell memory formation after mild COVID-19 (dated by TCRdb to about 2021). As for the study more broadly: Most TCR sequence clusters were specific to one of the two donors. In two donors, T-cell clones that expanded and contracted after mild COVID-19 were followed by sequencing TCRalpha and TCRbeta repertoires longitudinally. Two young, previously healthy adult volunteers made up the cohort, one male and one female. Summary of the overall study and its limitations: Clones that contracted from day 15 to 85 showed balanced CD4/CD8 phenotypes, whereas a second wave of clones that expanded from day 15 to 37 leaned towards CD4+. The study included only two mild cases, and larger cohorts that include severe cases with pre-infection samples were judged to be necessary. Contracting CD4+ clones were located mainly in the CM and EM memory subsets, whereas CD8+ clones were found to be enriched in EMRA. Some responding clones were found in pre-infection memory, which suggests that pre-existing cross-reactive memory T cells took part in the SARS-CoV-2 response. SARS-CoV-2 specificity was not confirmed for the second-wave clones peaking on day 37.

PBMCs were isolated by Ficoll-Paque density gradient centrifugation. Trimming leaves V shorter by 2 bases and J shorter by 4 bases, with the junction holding 11 bases beyond the gene matches. Measured from the cysteine to the phenylalanine, the CDR3 is 16 residues long. Left in the record is the CDR3 DNA by itself, 48 bases read in frame from the first base. Based on the germline V gene (reference sequence), the CDR1 and CDR2 sequences are MNHEY and SMNVEV. This clonotype has only a few counts. Its cognate antigen has yet to be identified. There are no base qualities to consult, and no much larger clone falls within one base. The data were produced on an Illumina NovaSeq 6000. Using 5'RACE with constant-segment primers, TCRalpha and TCRbeta cDNA libraries were constructed, with sample barcodes and unique molecular identifiers added in the process. Trizol reagent was used to extract RNA from every sample. Amplification of the libraries took two PCR steps, and the second step added a second sample barcode plus Illumina TruSeq adapters. Sequencing of the libraries was done on an Illumina NovaSeq, producing 2 x 150 bp paired-end reads. As for the authors' bioinformatics: Demultiplexing of reads and collapsing into UMI-guided consensus sequences were performed with migec v1.2.7. Using mixcr v2.1.11, the UMI consensuses were aligned to TRA and TRB V and J templates and assembled into clonotypes. Expanded or contracted clonotypes were those called significant by both edgeR and NoisET, with noise models trained on biological replicates. For edgeR calls, the cutoffs were a false discovery rate-adjusted p below 0.01 and a log2 fold-change threshold of 1. As an exploratory analysis of dynamics, max-normalized trajectories of the 1000 most abundant clonotypes were examined with PCA combined with hierarchical clustering. The CD4 or CD8 phenotype of responding clones was assigned using the separately sequenced CD4+ and CD8+ repertoires. TCRdb trimmed the raw reads at Q25, called clones with MiXCR and kept productive beta chains. Identical CDR3 proteins give one entry, which carries the most common genes and DNA. These V and J calls derive from TCRdb rather than the authors' analysis. The sample has 400,000 to 500,000 distinct CDR3 sequences on record, 20% to 25% of them singletons. Of the sample, roughly 8.9% is held by the ten largest clones.

Sequences were obtained from PBMCs or a T cell subset sorted from them (not recorded which). The chain joins TRBV27 to TRBJ2-7; 7 bases in between match TRBD1. This receptor was taken from an adult woman who had mild COVID-19 (a few samples of this study predate the infection). The sample titles of this study are shuffled in the database, so cell type and time point are left out; the donor was told from shared clones. This receptor has the CDR3 CASSLGFDRAVYEQYF. The nucleotide sequence is given as TGTGCCAGCAGTTTAGGTTTCGACAGGGCGGTTTACGAGCAGTACTTC.